This entry lists 6 T cell receptor beta chains sequenced from one sample in a study of cytomegalovirus exposure and HLA in healthy donors. In the PCR, 60 Vbeta and 13 Jbeta primers were used. Some clones are missing from TCRdb's copy, which holds only in-frame ones; the method was immunoSEQ multiplex PCR. The sample includes 140,000 or so clones, 76% of them seen just once. The sequencing input was PBMCs. Source of these receptors: a man aged 35-49 years in good health and CMV-seronegative.

This clone has only one observation. The rearrangement joins TRBV6-1 to TRBJ1-4; D is uncertain. The V gene's germline CDR1 is MNHNS and CDR2 SASEGT. The CDR3 spans 16 residues. With 2 bases removed from V and 0 bases from J, the gap between germline ends came to 10 bases. The CDR3 DNA reads as TGTGCCAGCAGTGAACTGAGGAGTGCAACTAATGAAAAACTGTTTTTT. Translation: CASSELRSATNEKLFF.

The chain carries TRBV14 and TRBJ2-5, with D unresolved. The germline V gene has CDR1 SGHDN and CDR2 FVKESK. Deletions cut 1 base from V and 1 base from J, with 4 bases between. The CDR3 runs to 13 residues. CDR3 residues: CASSQGLQETQYF. The CDR3 bases are TGTGCCAGCAGCCAAGGACTCCAAGAGACCCAGTACTTC. The complete variable domain, with remaining parts taken from reference TRBV14 and TRBJ2-5, reads EAGVTQFPSHSVIEKGQTVTLRCDPISGHDNLYWYRRVMGKEIKFLLHFVKESKQDESGMPNNRFLAERTGGTYSTLKVQPAELEDSGVYFCASSQGLQETQYFGPGTRLLVL.

The chain is built from TRBV9 and TRBJ2-2; 7 positions match TRBD1. CDR3 length equals 15 residues. V shed 0 bases, J shed 7 bases, and the junction held 6 bases outside the gene matches. From germline, CDR1 is SGDLS and CDR2 YYNGEE. This CDR3 is CASSVETTGHGELFF. CDR3 sequence (DNA): TGTGCCAGCAGCGTAGAAACGACAGGGCACGGGGAGCTGTTTTTT.

The J gene is TRBJ2-2, the V gene TRBV5-6; a weak D match, TRBD1 (6 bases). V was cut by 4 bases and J by 4 bases, with 17 bases left in between. The germline V gene has CDR1 SGHDT and CDR2 YYEEEE. The CDR3 spans 16 residues. CDR3 in amino acids: CASSLPAGGTTGELFF. DNA of the CDR3: TGTGCCAGCAGCCTCCCGGCTGGGGGCACCACCGGGGAGCTGTTTTTT. Combining the CDR3 with reference TRBV5-6 and TRBJ2-2 gives the whole variable domain DAGVTQSPTHLIKTRGQQVTLRCSPKSGHDTVSWYQQALGQGPQFIFQYYEEEERQRGNFPDRFSGHQFPNYSSELNVNALLLGDSALYLCASSLPAGGTTGELFFGEGSRLTVL.

The chain joins TRBV7-3 to TRBJ2-5, with 11 bases identical to TRBD1. Germline CDR1 is SGHTA and CDR2 is FQGTGA. V shed 2 bases, J shed 1 base, and the junction held 0 bases outside the gene matches. CDR3 length equals 15 residues. The DNA of the CDR3 is TGTGCCAGCAGCTTAGGGACAGGGGGCCAAGAGACCCAGTACTTC. It yields the protein CASSLGTGGQETQYF.

The V gene is TRBV10-2, the J gene TRBJ2-4, with TRBD1 as a possible D gene (6 bases). CDR1 WSHSY and CDR2 SAAADI come from the germline V gene. Trimming took off 3 bases at V and 0 bases at J, with 9 bases between the two ends. This CDR3 contains 15 residues. The CDR3 here is CASSETGLAKNIQYF. CDR3 nucleotides: TGCGCCAGCAGTGAAACAGGGTTAGCCAAAAACATTCAGTACTTC.